This T cell receptor beta chain was identified in a study of CD8 T cells in Susac syndrome. V dropped 4 bases and J dropped 6; count of bases not matched to a gene: 12. This CDR3 region has 14 residues. From germline, CDR1 is GTSNPN and CDR2 SVGIG (reference sequence). After extraction with the RNeasy kit, roughly 0.45 to 1 ug of the RNA was reverse transcribed using random hexamers. TCRdb independently ran MiXCR on the immunoSEQ multiplex PCR reads; one entry per CDR3 protein. The table includes a few hundred thousand distinct CDR3 sequences, roughly 94% detected once. Sequences were obtained from CD4+ T cells from PBMCs. V usage is TRBV30 and J usage is TRBJ2-7, with TRBD2 matching 7 bases. The sequence came from a human donor with multiple sclerosis. The CDR3 DNA sequence: TGTGCCTGGACCCCCCCCGGACTAGAGGGCGAGCAGTACGTC. Its translation: CAWTPPGLEGEQYV.